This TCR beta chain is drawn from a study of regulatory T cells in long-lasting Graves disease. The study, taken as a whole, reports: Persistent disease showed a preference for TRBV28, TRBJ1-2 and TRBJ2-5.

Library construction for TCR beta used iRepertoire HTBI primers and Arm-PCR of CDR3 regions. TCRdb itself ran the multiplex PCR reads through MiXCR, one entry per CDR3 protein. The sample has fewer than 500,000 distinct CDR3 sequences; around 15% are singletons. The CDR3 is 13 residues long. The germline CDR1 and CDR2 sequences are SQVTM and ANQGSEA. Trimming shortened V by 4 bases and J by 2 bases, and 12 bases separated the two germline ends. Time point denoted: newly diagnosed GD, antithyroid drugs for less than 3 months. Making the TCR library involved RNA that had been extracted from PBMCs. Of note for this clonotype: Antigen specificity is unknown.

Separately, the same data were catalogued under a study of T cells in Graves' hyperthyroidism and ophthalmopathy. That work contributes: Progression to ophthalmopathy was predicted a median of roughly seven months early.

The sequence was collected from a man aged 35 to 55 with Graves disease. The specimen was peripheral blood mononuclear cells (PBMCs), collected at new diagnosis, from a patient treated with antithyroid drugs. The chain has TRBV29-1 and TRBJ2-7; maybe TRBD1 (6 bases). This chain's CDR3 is CSVVVQGPYEQYF. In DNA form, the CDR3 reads TGCAGCGTTGTAGTACAGGGACCCTACGAGCAGTACTTC.